The 5 T cell receptor beta chains below all came from one sample that was sequenced in a study of blood T cell repertoires in COVID-19. Sequenced by immunoSEQ multiplex PCR; TCRdb stores in-frame clones only, minus some. The sample has approximately 100,000 clones, roughly 80% seen once; the top ten hold 14%. The material sequenced was peripheral blood. The source of these receptors is a woman aged 60 to 75 with acute or convalescent COVID-19.

The chain links TRBV7-2 to TRBJ1-2, with a weak D call TRBD1 (5 bases). Germline V gene data show CDR1 as SGHTA and CDR2 as FQGNSA. V was shortened by 4 bases and J by 3 bases, with 12 bases between the two germline ends. This CDR3 region has 14 residues. This CDR3 reads CASSSSGLHYGYTF. The CDR3 bases are TGTGCCAGCAGCTCCTCGGGACTCCACTATGGCTACACCTTC.

The gene calls are TRBV28 and TRBJ2-7, with 8 bases fitting TRBD1. The CDR3 is made up of 14 amino acids. Germline assignment: CDR1 MDHEN and CDR2 SYDVKM. Germline trimming cut 5 bases from V and 0 bases from J; bases unmatched to any gene: 3. CDR3 in amino acids: CASSLTGDSYEQYF. DNA of the CDR3: TGTGCCAGCAGTCTGACAGGGGACTCCTACGAGCAGTACTTC.

The chain recombines TRBV6-5 with TRBJ1-5, with D possibly being TRBD1 (5 bases). Looked up from germline, CDR1 is MNHEY and CDR2 is SVGAGI. This CDR3 is 14 amino acids long. V was trimmed by 10 bases and J by 3 bases, leaving 16 bases between them. CDR3 nucleotide sequence: TGTGCCAACAAGCGGGACGGAATCAATCAGCCCCAGCATTTT. Amino acid sequence: CANKRDGINQPQHF.

The V gene is TRBV18, the J gene TRBJ2-1, with D tentatively TRBD1 (6 bases). This CDR3 is 14 amino acids long. Germline CDR1 and CDR2: KGHSH and LQKENI. Trimming took 2 bases from V and 1 from J, leaving 6 bases between them. The CDR3 DNA follows: TGTGCCAGCTCACCAGGACAGTCCTACAATGAGCAGTTCTTC. As protein: CASSPGQSYNEQFF. The entire variable domain, with the rest obtained from reference TRBV18 and TRBJ2-1, is as follows: NAGVMQNPRHLVRRRGQEARLRCSPMKGHSHVYWYRQLPEEGLKFMVYLQKENIIDESGMPKERFSAEFPKEGPSILRIQQVVRGDSAAYFCASSPGQSYNEQFFGPGTRLTVL.

This chain connects TRBV3-1 (or the pseudogene TRBV3-2) to TRBJ1-2; a weak D match, TRBD1 (5 bases). Germline CDR1 and CDR2: LGHDT and YNNKEL (reference sequence). The germline V and J ends were trimmed by 0 bases and 4 bases, with 15 bases remaining between them. CDR3 length: 16 amino acids. The DNA of the CDR3 is TGTGCCAGCAGCCAAGATTCGGTAGGGGTGGTCTATGGCTACACCTTC. This codes for CASSQDSVGVVYGYTF.